The 13 T cell receptor beta chains given below trace back to one sample, sequenced in a study of blood T cell repertoires in COVID-19. Method: immunoSEQ multiplex PCR; TCRdb's copy keeps in-frame clones and lacks some. The table records approximately 210,000 clones, 88% of them present only once. The sample was PBMCs or T cells enriched from blood (not recorded which). These receptors were collected from a woman in her 50s with acute COVID-19.

The genes are TRBV3-1 (or the pseudogene TRBV3-2) and TRBJ2-2; 9 bases map to TRBD2. Germline CDR1 reads LGHDT; CDR2 reads YNNKEL (reference sequence). The CDR3 is 18 amino acids. After removal of 0 bases from V and 1 base from J, the junction contained 6 bases not matched to a gene. The CDR3 DNA reads as TGTGCCAGCAGCCAAGATCTCGCTAGCGGGAAGAACACCGGGGAGCTGTTTTTT. Protein sequence: CASSQDLASGKNTGELFF.

The rearrangement joins TRBV6-1 to TRBJ2-1, with 11 nucleotides matching TRBD2. The germline gives CDR1 MNHNS, CDR2 SASEGT. CDR3 length equals 18 residues. V was pared by 1 base and J by 4 bases, with 9 bases of the junction left unmatched. The CDR3 bases are TGTGCCAGCAGTGAAGAGCTAGCGGGAGGCACCTTATACAATGAGCAGTTCTTC. As protein: CASSEELAGGTLYNEQFF.

J is TRBJ2-7 and V is TRBV28; the D gene is possibly TRBD1 (6 bases). The CDR3 totals 14 residues. Germline-derived CDR1 and CDR2 are MDHEN and SYDVKM. The V gene lost 5 bases and the J gene lost 0 bases, with 11 bases spanning the gap. The CDR3, as DNA: TGTGCCAGCAGTGATCGGGACATCTCCTACGAGCAGTACTTC. It is translated as CASSDRDISYEQYF.

V is TRBV10-3 and J is TRBJ2-7; weak D call: TRBD1 (6 bases). The V end was cut by 3 bases, the J end by 1 base, with 13 bases between. This CDR3 has 15 amino acids. CDR1 is ENHRY and CDR2 is SYGVKD in the germline V gene. The DNA for the CDR3 is TGTGCCATCAGTGACACAGGGTACAAATCCTACGAGCAGTACTTC. It encodes CAISDTGYKSYEQYF.

V and J are TRBV12-5 and TRBJ2-1; possibly TRBD1 for D (6 bases). Germline V gene sequence: CDR1 LGHNT, CDR2 FRNRAP. The CDR3 is made up of 12 amino acids. The germline V and J ends were trimmed by 1 base and 9 bases, with 7 bases remaining between them. CDR3 nucleotides: TGTGCTAGTGGTTTGGGGACAGCTGAGCAGTTCTTC. Translation: CASGLGTAEQFF.

This sequence joins TRBV7-9 and TRBJ2-7, with D tentatively TRBD1 (6 bases). The CDR3 contains 13 residues. CDR1 SEHNR and CDR2 FQNEAQ come from the germline V gene (reference sequence). The V gene lost 1 base and the J gene lost 7 bases, with 11 bases spanning the gap. CDR3 residues: CASSLVGTREQYF. Written as DNA, the CDR3 is TGTGCCAGCAGCTTAGTGGGGACACGAGAGCAGTACTTC.

The chain joins TRBV9 to TRBJ2-3; D is possibly TRBD1 (5 bases). This CDR3 is 16 amino acids long. Germline V gene lookup returns CDR1 SGDLS and CDR2 YYNGEE. V gave up 3 bases and J gave up 1 base, with 15 bases separating them. CDR3 in DNA: TGTGCCAGCAGCGCCATAGGGGATGGGCGCACAGATACGCAGTATTTT. It encodes CASSAIGDGRTDTQYF.

V is TRBV3-1 (or the pseudogene TRBV3-2) and J is TRBJ1-1, with TRBD1 matching over 7 bases. The CDR3 contains 15 residues. With V trimmed by 4 bases and J by 0 bases, 5 bases remained unmatched. Germline CDR1 is LGHDT and CDR2 is YNNKEL (reference sequence). The CDR3 DNA follows: TGTGCCAGCAGCCCCGAGACAGGGATGAACACTGAAGCTTTCTTT. Translated: CASSPETGMNTEAFF.

The chain couples TRBV28 to TRBJ1-2, with 10 bases lining up with TRBD1. The CDR3 contains 14 residues. V gave up 2 bases and J gave up 6 bases; unmatched junction bases: 3. CDR1 and CDR2 (germline): MDHEN, SYDVKM. The CDR3 reads CASSLPGQGHGYTF. CDR3 DNA: TGTGCCAGCAGTTTACCGGGACAGGGGCATGGCTACACCTTC.

The chain couples TRBV10-3 to TRBJ1-6; unclear D gene. The germline V gene encodes CDR1 ENHRY and CDR2 SYGVKD. Trimming cost V 4 bases and J 11 bases, with 9 bases left between them. The CDR3 length is 12 residues. The CDR3 region is CAISGLLTPLHF. The CDR3 nucleotides read TGTGCCATCAGTGGGTTACTGACACCCCTCCACTTT.

The CDR3 region is CASSYFGGTNGYTF. The CDR3 DNA reads as TGTGCCAGCAGTTACTTTGGGGGGACGAATGGCTACACCTTC. The rearrangement joins TRBV6-5 to TRBJ1-2, with D possibly matching TRBD1 (5 bases). Trimming stripped 1 base from V and 6 bases from J, with 12 bases between. CDR3 length: 14 residues. Germline V lookup: CDR1 MNHEY, CDR2 SVGAGI.

The rearrangement joins TRBV19 to TRBJ2-4; the D gene is possibly TRBD2 (6 bases). The V gene's germline CDR1 is LNHDA and CDR2 SQIVND (reference sequence). Trimming pared 9 bases from V and 2 bases from J, leaving 23 bases between. This CDR3 comprises 17 residues. CDR3 amino acids: CASEPRRAVLTKNIQYF. The CDR3 bases are TGTGCCAGCGAACCCCGGAGGGCGGTGCTAACCAAAAACATTCAGTACTTC.

In the case of this clone: Other DNA sequences from this sample encode an identical CDR3 as well. This rearrangement joins TRBV5-1 to TRBJ2-3; 13 bases match TRBD2. In germline, CDR1 is SGHRS, CDR2 YFSETQ. Unmatched junction bases numbered 3, after V lost 2 bases and J lost 6 bases. The CDR3 extends over 15 amino acids. CDR3 protein: CASSLGTSGTDTQYF. As DNA, the CDR3 is TGCGCCAGCAGCTTAGGGACTAGCGGGACTGATACGCAGTATTTT.